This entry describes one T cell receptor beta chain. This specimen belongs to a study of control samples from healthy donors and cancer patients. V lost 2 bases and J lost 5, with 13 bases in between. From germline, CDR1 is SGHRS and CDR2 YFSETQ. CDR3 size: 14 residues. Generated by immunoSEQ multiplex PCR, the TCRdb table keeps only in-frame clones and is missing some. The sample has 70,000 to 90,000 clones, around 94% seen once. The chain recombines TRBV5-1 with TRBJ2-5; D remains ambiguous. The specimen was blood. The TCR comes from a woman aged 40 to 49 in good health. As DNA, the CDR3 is TGCGCCAGCAGCTTCTATTCCTACGGGGAGACCCAGTACTTC. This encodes CASSFYSYGETQYF.